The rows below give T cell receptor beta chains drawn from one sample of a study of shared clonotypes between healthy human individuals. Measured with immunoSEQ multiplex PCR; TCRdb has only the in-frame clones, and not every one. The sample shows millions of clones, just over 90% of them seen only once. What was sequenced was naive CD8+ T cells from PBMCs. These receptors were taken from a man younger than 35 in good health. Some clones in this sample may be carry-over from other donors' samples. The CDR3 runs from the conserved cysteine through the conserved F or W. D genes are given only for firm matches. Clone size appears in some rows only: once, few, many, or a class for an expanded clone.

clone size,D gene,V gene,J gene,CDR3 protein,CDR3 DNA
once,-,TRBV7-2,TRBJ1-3,CASSLYAQLSGNTIYF,TGTGCCAGCAGCTTATACGCACAGCTCTCTGGAAACACCATATATTTT
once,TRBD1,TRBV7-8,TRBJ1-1,CASSTDRGPNTEAFF,TGTGCCAGCAGCACGGACAGGGGCCCCAACACTGAAGCTTTCTTT
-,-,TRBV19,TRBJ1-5,CASSRAPGLPGDQPQHF,TGTGCCAGCAGCAGGGCGCCCGGTCTCCCCGGGGATCAGCCCCAGCATTTT
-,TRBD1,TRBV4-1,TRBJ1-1,CASSQVPQGATEAFF,TGCGCCAGCAGCCAAGTCCCACAGGGGGCGACTGAAGCTTTCTTT
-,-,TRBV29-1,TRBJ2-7,CSVEQDYEQYF,TGCAGCGTAGAACAGGACTACGAGCAGTACTTC
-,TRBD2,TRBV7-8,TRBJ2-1,CASSPKAGGKDEQFF,TGTGCCAGCAGCCCGAAAGCGGGAGGGAAGGATGAGCAGTTCTTC
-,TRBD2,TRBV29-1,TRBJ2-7,CSADNGRGSREQYF,TGCAGCGCCGACAACGGGAGGGGGTCGAGGGAGCAGTACTTC
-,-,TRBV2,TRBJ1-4,CASRDRPTNEKLFF,TGTGCCAGCAGGGACCGTCCAACTAATGAAAAACTGTTTTTT
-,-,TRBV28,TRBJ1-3,CASSLVRVPTGNTIYF,TGTGCCAGCAGTTTGGTGAGGGTCCCAACTGGAAACACCATATATTTT
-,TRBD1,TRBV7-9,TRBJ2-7,CASSSRTGRSYEQYF,TGTGCCAGCAGCTCGCGGACAGGGCGCTCCTACGAGCAGTACTTC
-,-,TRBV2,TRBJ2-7,CASSDRSYEQYF,TGTGCCAGCAGTGACAGATCCTACGAGCAGTACTTC
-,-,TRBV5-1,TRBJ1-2,CASSLEGRGYTF,TGCGCCAGCAGCCTGGAGGGGCGCGGCTACACCTTC
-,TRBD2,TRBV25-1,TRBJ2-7,CASSEGLAGFYEQYF,TGTGCCAGCAGTGAAGGGCTAGCGGGCTTCTACGAGCAGTACTTC
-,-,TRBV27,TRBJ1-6,CASSPLGISPLHF,TGTGCCAGCAGCCCTTTAGGGATTTCACCCCTCCACTTT
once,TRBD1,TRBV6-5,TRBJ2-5,CASSQGQGQETQYF,TGTGCCAGCAGCCAGGGACAGGGCCAAGAGACCCAGTACTTC
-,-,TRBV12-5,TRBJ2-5,CASGLVSEGQETQYF,TGTGCTAGTGGTTTGGTATCGGAGGGGCAAGAGACCCAGTACTTC
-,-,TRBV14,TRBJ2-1,CASSQKNPYNEQFF,TGTGCCAGCAGCCAGAAGAATCCCTACAATGAGCAGTTCTTC
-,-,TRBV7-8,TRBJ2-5,CASSFDRQETQYF,TGTGCCAGCAGCTTCGATCGCCAAGAGACCCAGTACTTC
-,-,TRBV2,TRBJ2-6,CASSVDAGFISGANVLTF,TGTGCCAGCAGCGTGGACGCGGGGTTTATCTCTGGGGCCAACGTCCTGACTTTC
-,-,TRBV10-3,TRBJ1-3,CAISEWGDTIYF,TGTGCCATCAGTGAATGGGGGGATACCATATATTTT
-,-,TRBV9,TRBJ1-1,CASSVEGGVTEAFF,TGTGCCAGCAGCGTAGAGGGAGGGGTCACTGAAGCTTTCTTT
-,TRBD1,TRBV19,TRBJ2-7,CASSPTGTLRGEYF,TGTGCCAGTAGCCCGACAGGGACCCTACGAGGAGAGTACTTC
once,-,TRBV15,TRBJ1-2,CATSRDQIGDNYGYTF,TGTGCCACCAGCAGAGACCAAATCGGGGACAACTATGGCTACACCTTC
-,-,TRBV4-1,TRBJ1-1,CASSQGAGRDTEAFF,TGCGCCAGCAGCCAAGGGGCAGGGAGGGACACTGAAGCTTTCTTT
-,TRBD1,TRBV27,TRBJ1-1,CASRSGTVGLTEAFF,TGTGCCAGCAGGTCCGGGACAGTCGGTTTAACTGAAGCTTTCTTT
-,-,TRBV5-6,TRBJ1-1,CASSLFGDITMNTEAFF,TGTGCCAGCAGCTTGTTTGGGGACATCACTATGAACACTGAAGCTTTCTTT
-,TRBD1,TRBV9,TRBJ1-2,CASSTTPGGNYGYTF,TGTGCCAGCAGCACAACTCCAGGGGGAAACTATGGCTACACCTTC
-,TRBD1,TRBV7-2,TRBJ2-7,CASSWGQGLYEQYF,TGTGCCAGCAGCTGGGGACAGGGGCTCTACGAGCAGTACTTC
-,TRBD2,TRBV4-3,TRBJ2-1,CASRIGLAGGGNEQFF,TGCGCCAGCAGAATCGGACTAGCGGGAGGAGGGAATGAGCAGTTCTTC
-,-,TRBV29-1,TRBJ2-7,CSVVYSYEQYF,TGCAGCGTTGTGTATAGCTACGAGCAGTACTTC
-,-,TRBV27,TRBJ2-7,CASSLGTVPYEQYF,TGTGCCAGCAGTTTAGGGACTGTACCCTACGAGCAGTACTTC